This paragraph covers one T cell receptor (beta chain) sequence. As yet, its antigen is unknown. The data were produced by immunoSEQ multiplex PCR, yet TCRdb's version contains in-frame clones alone and is incomplete. Altogether about 140,000 clones are present, around 90% being singletons, with the ten largest covering 2.5% to 3.5%. The germline V gene has CDR1 ENHRY and CDR2 SYGVKD. This CDR3 is built from 13 residues. V shed 8 bases and J 5 bases; nucleotides not matched to a gene: 6. These data belong to a study of T cell responses to AZD1222 COVID-19 vaccine. At the level of the study: Pooled together were second doses at about 4 or about 12 weeks.

Points from the study as a whole: Regions 160-218 and 743-854 held dominance among vaccine-associated CD4 TCRs, which spanned spike. Baseline serology detected seropositivity in only a handful of AZD1222 recipients. Of spike-specific TCRs, nearly half reportedly target regions left unmutated in variants.

The source of this sequence is an adult in good health. The V gene is TRBV10-3, the J gene TRBJ2-5; the match to TRBD1 covers 9 bases. The sample here was peripheral blood, taken on day 0 of AZD1222 vaccination. The CDR3, as DNA: TGTGCCATCGGCCGGACAGGGGACGAGACCCAGTACTTC. This sequence encodes CAIGRTGDETQYF.